Below, 10 T cell receptor beta chains from the same sample are listed, as sequenced in a study of T cell responses to AZD1222 COVID-19 vaccine. TCRdb's copy holds only in-frame clones and misses some; the assay was immunoSEQ multiplex PCR. The profile covers over 120,000 clones, with about 92% appearing a single time and about 9.1% taken by the ten largest. The starting material was peripheral blood, obtained on day 0 of AZD1222 vaccination. The receptors were gathered from an adult in good health.

The gene calls are TRBV14 and TRBJ2-5, with 9 positions matching TRBD1. CDR1 is SGHDN and CDR2 is FVKESK in the germline V gene. The CDR3 spans 17 residues. J lost 4 bases, V lost 0 bases, and 9 bases had no gene match. CDR3 protein: CASSQEVGTGMLETQYF. The CDR3 DNA is TGTGCCAGCAGCCAAGAAGTGGGGACAGGGATGTTAGAGACCCAGTACTTC.

The CDR3 protein is CASSPTGDNQPQHF. CDR3 DNA sequence: TGTGCCAGCTCACCGACAGGGGACAATCAGCCCCAGCATTTT. This chain joins TRBV18 and TRBJ1-5, with 8 positions matching TRBD1. CDR3 length equals 14 residues. Trimming took 3 bases from V and 3 from J; bases not matched to a gene: 1. Germline V gene sequence: CDR1 KGHSH, CDR2 LQKENI.

This chain joins TRBV3-1 (or the pseudogene TRBV3-2) and TRBJ2-1; TRBD2 agrees at 8 bases. The CDR3 has 15 amino acids. V shed 0 bases, J shed 14 bases, and the junction held 12 bases outside the gene matches. Looked up from germline, CDR1 is LGHDT and CDR2 is YNNKEL (reference sequence). The DNA of the CDR3 is TGTGCCAGCAGCCAAGATCAAACCTTGGGCGGGGGGAAGTTCTTC. It yields the protein CASSQDQTLGGGKFF.

The chain couples TRBV5-1 to TRBJ2-1, with a weak D call TRBD2 (6 bases). Germline assignment: CDR1 SGHRS and CDR2 YFSETQ. The V end was cut by 2 bases, the J end by 3 bases, with 24 bases between. The CDR3 has 19 amino acids. The CDR3 DNA reads as TGCGCCAGCAGCTTTTCCCCCGGCGGAGGGCTAGCCTACTACAATGAGCAGTTCTTC. Amino acid sequence: CASSFSPGGGLAYYNEQFF.

This clone has more than one count but fewer than ten. Compared with germline, one end of the junction differs, possibly owing to a read error. V gene TRBV5-1 combines with J gene TRBJ1-1; no reliable D call. This CDR3 spans 11 amino acids. From germline, CDR1 is SGHRS and CDR2 YFSETQ. The CDR3 protein is CASSLDIERVF. The CDR3, as DNA: TGCGCCAGCAGCTTGGACATTGAGCGGGTCTTT.

Written as DNA, the CDR3 is TGTGCCAGTATGTTCGGGAACACTGAAGCTTTCTTT. It encodes CASMFGNTEAFF. The genes are TRBV19 and TRBJ1-1; D ambiguous. The CDR3 covers 12 residues. Trimming took off 7 bases at V and 1 base at J, with 7 bases between the two ends. The germline CDR1 and CDR2 sequences are LNHDA and SQIVND (reference sequence).

This chain connects TRBV5-6 to TRBJ2-1; D ambiguous. Germline V CDR1 and CDR2: SGHDT, YYEEEE. Trimming removed 4 bases from V and 4 bases from J, with 18 bases in between. The CDR3 runs 16 residues. The CDR3, as DNA: TGTGCCAGCAGCGGAATTGGGTCAGGAAAGTACAATGAGCAGTTCTTC. It yields the protein CASSGIGSGKYNEQFF.

V gene TRBV12-3 or TRBV12-4 combines with J gene TRBJ2-7, with D possibly TRBD1 on 6 matching bases. V lost 6 bases to trimming and J lost 2 bases, with 8 bases between them. The CDR3 contains 12 residues. CDR3: CASSPGAYEQYF. DNA of the CDR3: TGTGCCAGCAGCCCAGGGGCCTACGAGCAGTACTTC.

The CDR3 sequence: CASSRSQGENEKLFF. As DNA, the CDR3 is TGTGCCAGCAGCCGATCACAGGGGGAAAATGAAAAACTGTTTTTT. The chain has TRBV3-1 (or the pseudogene TRBV3-2) and TRBJ1-4; TRBD1 matches at 8 bases. The germline gives CDR1 LGHDT, CDR2 YNNKEL (reference sequence). V shed 4 bases and J 5 bases; nucleotides not matched to a gene: 6. CDR3 size: 15 residues.

This chain uses TRBV15 with TRBJ2-3, with 9 bases identical to TRBD2. The CDR3 is made up of 16 amino acids. V was pared by 3 bases and J by 4 bases, with 8 bases of the junction left unmatched. From germline, CDR1 is LNHNV and CDR2 YYDKDF (reference sequence). The CDR3 loop reads CATSRGQRGAADTQYF. DNA for the CDR3: TGTGCCACCAGCAGGGGCCAGCGGGGGGCCGCAGATACGCAGTATTTT. Supplemented by reference TRBV15 and TRBJ2-3, the full variable domain reads DAMVIQNPRYQVTQFGKPVTLSCSQTLNHNVMYWYQQKSSQAPKLLFHYYDKDFNNEADTPDNFQSRRPNTSFCFLDIRSPGLGDTAMYLCATSRGQRGAADTQYFGPGTRLTVL.